Listed below are T cell receptor beta chains from one sample, sequenced in a study of human T cells and chemical hapten exposure. TCRdb reanalysed the RACE reads using MiXCR and keeps one entry per CDR3 protein. Of roughly 72,000 distinct CDR3 sequences listed, about 9.3% are singletons. The sample was whole blood, taken in connection with sensitization to the hapten diphenylcyclopropenone (DPC). These receptors all stem from a woman aged 45 to 65 with alopecia areata. Some clones in this sample may be carry-over from other donors' samples. CDR3s include the opening cysteine and the closing phenylalanine or tryptophan.

J gene,V gene,CDR3 protein
TRBJ2-1,TRBV5-1,CASTHSGARGDEQFF
TRBJ1-6,TRBV6-5,CASSLQGRVSPLHF
TRBJ2-7,TRBV5-4,CASSLDSQNAYEQYF
TRBJ2-4,TRBV12-3/TRBV12-4,CASSLSFGLAKNIQYF
TRBJ2-7,TRBV7-9,CASSPWTSGSTPSYEQYF
TRBJ2-3,TRBV7-9,CASSLSPLTDTQYF
TRBJ2-1,TRBV24-1,CATSDQREGRGNEQFF
TRBJ1-4,TRBV11-2,CASSSPSRGGKEKLFF
TRBJ2-6,TRBV19,CASSPRQGAPGANVLTF
TRBJ1-1,TRBV18,CASSPKGGSEAFF
TRBJ2-6,TRBV19,CASQRDRASSGANVLTF
TRBJ1-1,TRBV11-2,CASSLRGPLNTEAFF
TRBJ2-3,TRBV29-1,CSVFAGSGDTQYF
TRBJ1-1,TRBV10-3,CAISEVGTEAFF
TRBJ2-1,TRBV18,CASSQHRGGDEQFF
TRBJ1-6,TRBV20-1,CSAPRTQSSYNSPLHF
TRBJ2-1,TRBV7-3,CASSLGRGSYNEQFF
TRBJ1-6,TRBV6-5,CASSYYENSPLHF
TRBJ1-5,TRBV6-5,CASSSGYGNQPQHF
TRBJ1-1,TRBV5-6,CASSGQGRVTEAFF
TRBJ1-5,TRBV7-2,CASSLTRSSNQPQHF
TRBJ1-5,TRBV7-3,CASSLTVNQPQHF
TRBJ2-3,TRBV6-5,CASSYQRGGTDTQYF
TRBJ2-3,TRBV28,CASSSLGDTQYF
TRBJ1-5,TRBV7-9,CASGQVDQPQHF
TRBJ2-1,TRBV24-1,CATSESVAGSFDEQFF
TRBJ1-2,TRBV28,CASSSLSASHYGYTF